This TCR beta chain came from a study of identical twins (dated by TCRdb to 2016 to 2017). Background on the whole study: To test whether fetal clonotypes persist, the study used deep sequencing on TCR alpha and beta repertoires from monozygotic twins, unrelated adults of various ages, and cord blood. To rule out contamination, replicate twin experiments were performed at different times with different library preparation protocols. Overall study results and their limits: Because the same donors could not be followed over many years, conclusions were based on cross-sectional statistical analysis. The excess sharing between twins in beta out-of-frame sequences was weaker because fewer shared sequences reduced the signal-to-noise ratio. Abundant cord blood beta clonotypes carried fewer insertions; young adult naive repertoires showed a weaker similar trend, while memory repertoires showed none. In monozygotic twins, recombination models systematically underestimated out-of-frame TCR alpha sharing, but the models matched the sharing seen between unrelated individuals. Invariant T cells such as MAIT and iNKT could partly confound zero-insertion analyses, although diverse VJ usage argued against such confounding for most clonotypes. Out-of-frame TCR alpha sequences shared between twins showed an excess of low generation-probability sequences compared with coincidental sharing between unrelated individuals.

Relative to germline, V is 6 bases shorter and J is 3 bases shorter, with 17 bases between their ends. The CDR3, from cysteine to phenylalanine, totals 15 residues. Only the CDR3 DNA stays, 45 bases, in frame from base 1. The germline V gene specifies MNHNS as CDR1 and SASEGT as CDR2. Turning to this clonotype: What this receptor recognizes is not known. Nothing much larger sits one base from this clone, and base qualities are not available.

Libraries were constructed by 5' RACE. Sequenced on an Illumina HiSeq 2000. A universal primer binding site was introduced by template switching, and a unique molecular identifier was present in the final cDNA, enabling accurate counting of TCR cDNA molecules. Specific primers in the conserved constant-segment region were used to synthesize first-strand cDNA for the TCR alpha and beta chains. To control for contamination, every cDNA library was double barcoded, receiving both a SMART-Mk sample barcode and Illumina barcodes. TruSeq adapter sequences and Illumina sample barcodes were added in two successive PCR steps. Sequencing of the TCR alpha and beta cDNA libraries was done on the Illumina HiSeq platform using custom primers. Regarding the original processing steps: MiGEC was used to process raw reads and extract unique molecular identifiers, and MiXCR was used to find CDR3 positions. For each individual, recombination models were inferred using an EM algorithm with the repgenHMM and IGoR tools. Shared clonotypes were analyzed with the tcR package in R, and sharing was normalized by the product of cloneset sizes. Out-of-frame nonproductive sequences were analyzed to study raw recombination free of thymic and clonal selection effects. TCRdb reworked the public reads: Q25 trimming with fastp, MiXCR clone assembly, productive beta chains retained. Every distinct CDR3 protein forms one entry, paired with its most common genes and DNA. Here the V and J calls rest on TCRdb's processing, not on the authors' analysis. A total of under 800,000 distinct CDR3 sequences appear in this sample, 20% to 25% of them only once. 4% to 5.5% of the sample lies in the top ten.

Every donor was a healthy Caucasian. Three pairs of female monozygotic twins, all aged 18 to 29 years, were included in the twin cohort. The RNA used for TCR libraries was isolated from peripheral blood mononuclear cells. The data also belong to a second study, concerning T cells expressing NK-cell markers. Reported in the second study: Three sorted T-cell subsets (CD3+CD56+NKG2C+, CD3+CD56+NKG2C- and CD3+CD56-NKG2C+) from about 8 donors had their TCR beta-chain repertoires profiled. Of the eight sequenced donors, seven were found to be HCMV-seropositive and one was found to be HCMV-seronegative. In several experiments an anti-gammadeltaTCR antibody was added to restrict sorting to alphabetaTCR-expressing T cells. In roughly six donors, the dominant CD3+CD56+NKG2C+ clonotypes ranked among the top 10 CD8+ clonotypes, making up 1.0-7.0% of CD8+ T cells. Those dominant clonotypes were again the most abundant among CD3+CD56-NKG2C+ cells in several donors, at about 25-65%. It remained unclear whether the expanded NKG2C-expressing T cell clones were specific for HCMV antigens. The eight sequenced donors were randomly selected healthy volunteers, three men and five women. To determine HCMV serostatus, a commercial ELISA kit was used to detect HCMV-specific IgG in serum. For six donors, unsorted PBMC were also used to sequence bulk peripheral blood T-cell repertoires. MIGEC was used to demultiplex reads and group the reads by UMI, and MiTCR was used to assemble and quantify clonotypes. To exclude erroneous sequences, any TCR cDNA sequence not supported by at least two reads was discarded. The tcR package was used for downstream repertoire analysis, and clonotypes were matched between fractions using CDR3 nucleotide sequence together with V segment. VDJmatch was used to annotate antigen specificity against VDJdb, with one amino acid substitution allowed in CDR3.

Input material: PBMCs. This TCR was recovered from a woman younger than 30 in good health. The rearrangement combines TRBV6-1 with TRBJ2-5, with a weak D call of TRBD1 (6 bases match). The encoded CDR3 is CASSPSSPGEETQYF. The sequenced DNA: TGTGCCAGCAGCCCTTCTAGCCCAGGGGAAGAGACCCAGTACTTC.